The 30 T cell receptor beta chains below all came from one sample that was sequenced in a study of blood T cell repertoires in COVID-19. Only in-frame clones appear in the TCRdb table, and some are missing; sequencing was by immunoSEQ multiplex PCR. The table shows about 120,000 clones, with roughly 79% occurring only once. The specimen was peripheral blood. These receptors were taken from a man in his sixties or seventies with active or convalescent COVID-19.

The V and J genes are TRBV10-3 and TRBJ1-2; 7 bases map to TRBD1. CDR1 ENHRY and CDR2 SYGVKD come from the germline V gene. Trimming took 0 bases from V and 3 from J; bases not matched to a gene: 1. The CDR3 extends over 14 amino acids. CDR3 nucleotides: TGTGCCATCAGTGAGTCCGGGACAGACTATGGCTACACCTTC. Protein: CAISESGTDYGYTF.

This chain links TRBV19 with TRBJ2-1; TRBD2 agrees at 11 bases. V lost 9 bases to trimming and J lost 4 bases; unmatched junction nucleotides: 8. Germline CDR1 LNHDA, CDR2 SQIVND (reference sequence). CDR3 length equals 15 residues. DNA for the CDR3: TGTGCCAGCACCGGCCTAGCGGGAGGTTACAATGAGCAGTTCTTC. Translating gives CASTGLAGGYNEQFF.

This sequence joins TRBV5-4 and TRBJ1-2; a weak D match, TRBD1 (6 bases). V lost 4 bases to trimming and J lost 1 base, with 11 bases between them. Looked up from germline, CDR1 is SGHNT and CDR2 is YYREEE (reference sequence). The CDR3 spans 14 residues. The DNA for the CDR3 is TGTGCCAGCAGCCCTGGACAGTTTAACTATGGCTACACCTTC. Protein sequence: CASSPGQFNYGYTF.

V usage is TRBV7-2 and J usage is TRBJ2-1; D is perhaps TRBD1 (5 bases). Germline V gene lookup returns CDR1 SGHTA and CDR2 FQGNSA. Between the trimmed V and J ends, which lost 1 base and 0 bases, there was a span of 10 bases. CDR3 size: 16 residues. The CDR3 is CASSLEGINSYNEQFF. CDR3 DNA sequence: TGTGCCAGCAGCTTAGAGGGGATTAACTCCTACAATGAGCAGTTCTTC.

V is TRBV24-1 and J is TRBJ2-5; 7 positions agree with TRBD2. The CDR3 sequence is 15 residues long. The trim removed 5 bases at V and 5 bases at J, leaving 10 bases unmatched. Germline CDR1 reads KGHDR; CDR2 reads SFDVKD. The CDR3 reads CATSGGTSEEETQYF. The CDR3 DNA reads TGTGCCACCAGTGGCGGAACTAGCGAGGAGGAGACCCAGTACTTC.

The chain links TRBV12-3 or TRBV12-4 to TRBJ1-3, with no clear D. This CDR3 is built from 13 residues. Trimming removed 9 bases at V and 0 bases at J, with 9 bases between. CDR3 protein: CASDSGSGNTIYF. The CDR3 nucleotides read TGTGCCAGTGACTCTGGCTCTGGAAACACCATATATTTT.

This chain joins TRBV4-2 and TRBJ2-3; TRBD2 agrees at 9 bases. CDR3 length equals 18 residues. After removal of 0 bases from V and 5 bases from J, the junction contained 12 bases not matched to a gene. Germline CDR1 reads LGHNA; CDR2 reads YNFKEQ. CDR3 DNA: TGTGCCAGCAGCCAAGAGGTTCAGGGGCGGGGGGGATTAGATACGCAGTATTTT. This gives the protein CASSQEVQGRGGLDTQYF.

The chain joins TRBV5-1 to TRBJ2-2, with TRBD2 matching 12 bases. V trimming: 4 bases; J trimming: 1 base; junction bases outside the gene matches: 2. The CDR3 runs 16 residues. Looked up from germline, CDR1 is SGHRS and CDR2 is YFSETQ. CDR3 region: CASSMTSGGNTGELFF. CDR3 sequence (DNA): TGCGCCAGCAGCATGACTAGCGGGGGGAACACCGGGGAGCTGTTTTTT.

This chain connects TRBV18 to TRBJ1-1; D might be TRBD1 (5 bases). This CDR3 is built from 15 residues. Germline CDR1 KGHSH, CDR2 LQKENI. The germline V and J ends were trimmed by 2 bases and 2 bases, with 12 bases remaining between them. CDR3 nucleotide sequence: TGTGCCAGCTCACCATCAGCCCAGGGAAACACTGAAGCTTTCTTT. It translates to CASSPSAQGNTEAFF.

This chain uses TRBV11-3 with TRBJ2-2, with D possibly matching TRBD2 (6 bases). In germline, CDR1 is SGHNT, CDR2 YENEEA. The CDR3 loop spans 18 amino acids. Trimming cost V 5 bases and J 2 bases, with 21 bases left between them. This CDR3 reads CASSKKARDFLNTGELFF. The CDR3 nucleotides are TGTGCCAGCAGCAAGAAAGCCCGGGACTTTCTTAACACCGGGGAGCTGTTTTTT.

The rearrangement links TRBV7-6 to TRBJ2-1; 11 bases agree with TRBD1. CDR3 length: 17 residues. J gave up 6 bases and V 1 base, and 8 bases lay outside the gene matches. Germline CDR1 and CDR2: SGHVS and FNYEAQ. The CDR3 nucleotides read TGTGCCAGCAGCTTAGGGCTGGGACAGGGGGTTGGCAATGAGCAGTTCTTC. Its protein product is CASSLGLGQGVGNEQFF.

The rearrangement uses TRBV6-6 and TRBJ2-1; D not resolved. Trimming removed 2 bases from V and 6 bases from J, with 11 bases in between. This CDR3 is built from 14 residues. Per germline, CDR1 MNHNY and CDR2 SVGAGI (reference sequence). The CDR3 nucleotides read TGTGCCAGCAGTTACCCCGGGTCCGTCAATGAGCAGTTCTTC. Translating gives CASSYPGSVNEQFF.

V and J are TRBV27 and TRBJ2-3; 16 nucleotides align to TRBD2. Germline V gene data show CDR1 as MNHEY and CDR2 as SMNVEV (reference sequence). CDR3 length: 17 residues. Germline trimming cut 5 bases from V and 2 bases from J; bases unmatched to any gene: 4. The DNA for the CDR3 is TGTGCCAGCAGTCCAGGGACTAGCGGGGGGGTCACAGATACGCAGTATTTT. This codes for CASSPGTSGGVTDTQYF.

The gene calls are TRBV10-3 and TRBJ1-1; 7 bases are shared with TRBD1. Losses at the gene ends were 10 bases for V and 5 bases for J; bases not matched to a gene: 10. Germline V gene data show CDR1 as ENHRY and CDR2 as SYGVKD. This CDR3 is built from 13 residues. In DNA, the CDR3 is TGTGCCAACCGACAGGGTTTAGAAACTGAAGCTTTCTTT. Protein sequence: CANRQGLETEAFF.

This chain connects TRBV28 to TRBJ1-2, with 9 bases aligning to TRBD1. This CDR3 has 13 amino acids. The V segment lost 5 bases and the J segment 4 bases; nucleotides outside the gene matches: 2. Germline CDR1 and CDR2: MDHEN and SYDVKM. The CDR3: CASSEGQGYGYTF. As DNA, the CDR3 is TGTGCCAGCAGTGAGGGACAGGGCTATGGCTACACCTTC.

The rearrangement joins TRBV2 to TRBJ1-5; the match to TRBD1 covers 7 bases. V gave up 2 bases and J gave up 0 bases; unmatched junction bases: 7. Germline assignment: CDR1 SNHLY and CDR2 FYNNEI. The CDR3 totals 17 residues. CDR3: CASSEYGGQYSNQPQHF. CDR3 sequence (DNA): TGTGCCAGCAGTGAATACGGGGGACAGTATAGCAATCAGCCCCAGCATTTT.

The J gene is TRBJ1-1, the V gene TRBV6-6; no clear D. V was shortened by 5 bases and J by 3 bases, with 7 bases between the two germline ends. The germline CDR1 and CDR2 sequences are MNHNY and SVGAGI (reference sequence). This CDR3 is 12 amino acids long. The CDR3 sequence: CASSPSDTEAFF. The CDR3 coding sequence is TGTGCCAGCAGTCCCTCGGACACTGAAGCTTTCTTT.

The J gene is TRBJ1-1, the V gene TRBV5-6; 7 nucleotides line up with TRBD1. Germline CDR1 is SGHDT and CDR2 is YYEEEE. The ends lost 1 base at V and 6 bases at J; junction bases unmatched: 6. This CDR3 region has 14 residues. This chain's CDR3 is CASSLRGLGSEAFF. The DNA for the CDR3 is TGTGCCAGCAGCTTGAGGGGGCTGGGGTCTGAAGCTTTCTTT.

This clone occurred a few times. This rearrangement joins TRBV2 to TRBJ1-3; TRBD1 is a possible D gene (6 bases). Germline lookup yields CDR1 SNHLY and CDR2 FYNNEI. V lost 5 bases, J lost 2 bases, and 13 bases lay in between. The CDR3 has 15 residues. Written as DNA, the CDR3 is TGTGCCAGCAGTCCCCCTGGACAGACTGGAAACACCATATATTTT. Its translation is CASSPPGQTGNTIYF.

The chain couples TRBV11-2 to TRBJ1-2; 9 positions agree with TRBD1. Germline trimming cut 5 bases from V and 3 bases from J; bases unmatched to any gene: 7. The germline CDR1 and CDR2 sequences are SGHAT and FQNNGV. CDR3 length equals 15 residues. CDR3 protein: CASSPWGQGHYGYTF. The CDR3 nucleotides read TGTGCCAGCAGCCCCTGGGGACAGGGTCACTATGGCTACACCTTC. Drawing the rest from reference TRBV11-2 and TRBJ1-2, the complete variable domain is EAGVAQSPRYKIIEKRQSVAFWCNPISGHATLYWYQQILGQGPKLLIQFQNNGVVDDSQLPKDRFSAERLKGVDSTLKIQPAKLEDSAVYLCASSPWGQGHYGYTFGSGTRLTVV.

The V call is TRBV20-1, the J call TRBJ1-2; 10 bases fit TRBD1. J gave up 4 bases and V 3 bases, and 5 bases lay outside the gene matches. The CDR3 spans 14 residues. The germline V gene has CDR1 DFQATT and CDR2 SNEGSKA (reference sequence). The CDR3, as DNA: TGCAGTGCTAGTGGACAGGGGGTTAGCTATGGCTACACCTTC. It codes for CSASGQGVSYGYTF.

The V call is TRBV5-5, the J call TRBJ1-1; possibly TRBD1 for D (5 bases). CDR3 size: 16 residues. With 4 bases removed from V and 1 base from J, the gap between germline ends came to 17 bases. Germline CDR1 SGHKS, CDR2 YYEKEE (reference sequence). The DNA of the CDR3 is TGTGCCAGCAGCCGGGGGGGAGCAGGGACGAACACTGAAGCTTTCTTT. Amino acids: CASSRGGAGTNTEAFF.

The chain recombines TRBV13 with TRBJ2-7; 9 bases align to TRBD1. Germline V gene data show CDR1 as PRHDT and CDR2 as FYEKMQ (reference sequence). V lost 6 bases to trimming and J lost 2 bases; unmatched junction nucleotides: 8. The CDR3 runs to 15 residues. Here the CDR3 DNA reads TGTGCCAGCAGTCGAGCCCGGGACAGGGCCTACGAGCAGTACTTC. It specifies CASSRARDRAYEQYF.

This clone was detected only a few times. The CDR3 sequence is CASSWTSLNTEAFF. In DNA, the CDR3 is TGTGCCAGCAGCTGGACAAGTCTCAACACTGAAGCTTTCTTT. The chain joins TRBV7-2 to TRBJ1-1; D might be TRBD1 (5 bases). V lost 4 bases and J 2 bases, leaving 11 bases between the germline ends. Germline assignment: CDR1 SGHTA and CDR2 FQGNSA. The CDR3 runs 14 residues.

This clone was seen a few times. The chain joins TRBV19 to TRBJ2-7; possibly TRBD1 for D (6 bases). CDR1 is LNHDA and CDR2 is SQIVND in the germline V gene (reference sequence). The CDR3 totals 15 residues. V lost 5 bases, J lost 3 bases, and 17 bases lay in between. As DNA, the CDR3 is TGTGCCAGTAGTGTCGTACCCGGACAGCGCTACGAGCAGTACTTC. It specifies CASSVVPGQRYEQYF.

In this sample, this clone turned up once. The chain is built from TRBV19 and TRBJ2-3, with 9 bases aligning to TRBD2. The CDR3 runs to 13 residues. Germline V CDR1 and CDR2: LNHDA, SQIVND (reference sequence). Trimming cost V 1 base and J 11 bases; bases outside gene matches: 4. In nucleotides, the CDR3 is TGTGCCAGTAGTATAGCTCTAGCGGGGTGGCAGTATTTT. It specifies CASSIALAGWQYF.

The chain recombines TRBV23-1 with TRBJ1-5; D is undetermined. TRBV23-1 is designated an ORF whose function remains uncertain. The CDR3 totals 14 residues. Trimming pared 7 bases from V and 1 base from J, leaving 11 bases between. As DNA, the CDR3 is TGCGCCAGCACCCCCGGGAGGAGCAATCAGCCCCAGCATTTT. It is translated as CASTPGRSNQPQHF.

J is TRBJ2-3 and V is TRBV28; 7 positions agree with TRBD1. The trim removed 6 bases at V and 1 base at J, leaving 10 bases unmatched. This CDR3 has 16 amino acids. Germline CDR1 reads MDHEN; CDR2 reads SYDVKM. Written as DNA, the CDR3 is TGTGCCAGCAGCCAAACGACAGGGCTCGGCACAGATACGCAGTATTTT. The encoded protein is CASSQTTGLGTDTQYF.

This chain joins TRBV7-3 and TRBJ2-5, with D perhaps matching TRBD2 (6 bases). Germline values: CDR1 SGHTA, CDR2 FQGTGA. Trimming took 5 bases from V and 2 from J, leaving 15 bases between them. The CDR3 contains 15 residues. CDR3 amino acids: CASSAGLGGQETQYF. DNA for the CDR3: TGTGCCAGCAGCGCAGGTTTGGGGGGTCAAGAGACCCAGTACTTC.

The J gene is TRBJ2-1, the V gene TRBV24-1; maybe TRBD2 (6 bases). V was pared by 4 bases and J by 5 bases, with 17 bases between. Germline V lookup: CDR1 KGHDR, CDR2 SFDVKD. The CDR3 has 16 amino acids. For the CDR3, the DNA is TGTGCCACCAGTGACCAGGGAGGTGGTCTGGACAATGAGCAGTTCTTC. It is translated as CATSDQGGGLDNEQFF.